This entry is about one T cell receptor (beta chain). These data originate in a study of T-cell memory formation after mild COVID-19. The CDR3 length is 13 residues. V lost 2 bases, J lost 8 bases, and 10 bases lay in between. In germline, CDR1 is SGHTA, CDR2 FQGTGA. TCRdb reprocessed the 5' RACE reads with MiXCR, giving one entry per CDR3 protein. The sample carries just over 200,000 distinct CDR3 sequences, around 8.8% recorded once. The chain joins TRBV7-3 to TRBJ2-1; no definite D call. The sequence was obtained from a man aged 18 to 30 who had mild COVID-19 (a few samples of this study predate the infection). Cell type and time point are not known. Input material: PBMCs or a T cell subset sorted from them (not recorded which). This CDR3 reads CASSLFGYDEQFF. CDR3 nucleotides: TGTGCCAGCAGCTTATTTGGTTACGATGAGCAGTTCTTC.